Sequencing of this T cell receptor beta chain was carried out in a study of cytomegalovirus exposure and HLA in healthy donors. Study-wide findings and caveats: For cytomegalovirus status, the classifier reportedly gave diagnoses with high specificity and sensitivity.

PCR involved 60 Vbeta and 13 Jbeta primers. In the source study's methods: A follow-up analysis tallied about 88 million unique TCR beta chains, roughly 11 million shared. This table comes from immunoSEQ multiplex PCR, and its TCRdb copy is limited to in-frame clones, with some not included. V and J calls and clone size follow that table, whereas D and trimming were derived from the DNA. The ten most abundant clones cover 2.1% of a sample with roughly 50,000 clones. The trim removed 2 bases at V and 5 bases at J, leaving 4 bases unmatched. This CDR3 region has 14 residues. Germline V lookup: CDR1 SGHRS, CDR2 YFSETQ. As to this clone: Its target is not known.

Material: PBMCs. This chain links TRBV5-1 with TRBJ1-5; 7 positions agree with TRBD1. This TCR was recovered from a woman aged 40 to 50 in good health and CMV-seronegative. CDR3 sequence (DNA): TGCGCCAGCAGCTTAACAGGGGCGGATCAGCCCCAGCATTTT. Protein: CASSLTGADQPQHF. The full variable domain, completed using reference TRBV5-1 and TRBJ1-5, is KAGVTQTPRYLIKTRGQQVTLSCSPISGHRSVSWYQQTPGQGLQFLFEYFSETQRNKGNFPGRFSGRQFSNSRSEMNVSTLELGDSALYLCASSLTGADQPQHFGDGTRLSIL.